This T cell receptor (beta chain) was identified in a study of T cell changes during pregnancy in multiple sclerosis (dated by TCRdb to between 2018 and 2021). For context, the study as a whole: Changes in the T cell repertoire over the course of pregnancy were examined in this study in women with multiple sclerosis.

Receptor amplification or capture employed the immunoSEQ multiplex PCR assay. In TCRdb, the immuneACCESS table is reduced to in-frame sequences with V and J assigned. These tables do not hold every clone; where another copy was compared, an unresolved V gene accounts for under half, and the others remain unexplained. Counted in this sample were approximately 50,000 clones; 94% of them appeared once. The ten largest clones capture around 0.31% of the sample. This clone was found once. What antigen it recognizes has not been identified. Base qualities are missing; no much larger clone stands one base away. Spanning cysteine to phenylalanine, the CDR3 consists of 14 amino acids. This entry keeps only the CDR3 DNA: 42 bases, framed from base 1. Between the V and J ends, shortened by 7 bases and 0 bases respectively, the junction contains 10 bases. Sequences LNHDA (CDR1) and SQIVND (CDR2) are obtained from the germline V gene (reference sequence).

The sample consisted of CD4+ T cells from peripheral blood mononuclear cells, taken in the third trimester of pregnancy. The TCR comes from a female donor with multiple sclerosis, enrolled in a pregnancy study. Rearrangement joined TRBV19 to TRBJ1-5; a tentative D match to TRBD1 spans 5 bases. The sequenced DNA: TGTGCCAGTACCCTTCAGGGTAGCAATCAGCCCCAGCATTTT. The encoded protein is CASTLQGSNQPQHF.